The T cell receptor (beta chain) described here comes from a study of shared T cell receptors in the human thymus. TCRdb keeps only in-frame clones here, not all; method: immunoSEQ multiplex PCR. The sample lists 700,000 or so clones, 70% to 90% occurring once. The length of the CDR3 is 17 residues. The germline CDR1 and CDR2 sequences are MRHNA and SNTAGT. The ends lost 6 bases at V and 6 bases at J; junction bases unmatched: 18. These same data were also listed under a study on human thymus T cells. This second study notes: There were highly overlapping thymic repertoires among unrelated individuals, as related research reported.

V gene TRBV6-4 combines with J gene TRBJ2-7, with TRBD2 matching over 9 bases. This sequence was found in a girl under three years old with a congenital heart defect. The sample taken for sequencing was thymocytes. CDR3 loop: CASRRVLWRGGNSEQYF. The CDR3 region has the DNA TGTGCCAGCAGGAGGGTCTTATGGCGGGGGGGCAATAGCGAGCAGTACTTC.